This record looks at one T cell receptor (beta chain) sequence and its context. Per the germline V gene, CDR1 is SGHTA and CDR2 is FQGNSA. Trimming at V came to 2 bases and at J to 7 bases, leaving 2 bases not matched to a gene. There are 14 residues in the CDR3. This record belongs to a study of shared clonotypes between healthy human individuals. Data came from immunoSEQ multiplex PCR; TCRdb stores just in-frame clones and leaves some out. This sample has about a million clones; approximately 76% occur once, and the top ten carry approximately 1.5%. The sequence was obtained from a man aged 18 to 29 in good health. The genes are TRBV7-2 and TRBJ2-2, with TRBD1 matching 9 bases. The specimen sequenced was memory CD4+ T cells sorted from blood. As for subset: CD45RA-negative fraction. In DNA form, the CDR3 reads TGTGCCAGCAGCTTAAACAGGGGGCACGGGGAGCTGTTTTTT. Translating gives CASSLNRGHGELFF.